A single sample is the source of the 26 T cell receptor beta chains below, sequenced in a study of lymphopenia after photon versus proton radiotherapy. The assay was immunoSEQ multiplex PCR, and TCRdb's table has in-frame clones only and misses some. This sample yields 2,000 to 2,500 clones, of which 70% to 80% are seen a single time; around 39% belongs to the top ten. The source material was peripheral blood, sampled from a patient treated with photon-based radiotherapy. These receptors came from a man aged 80 or over with cholangiocarcinoma.

V gene TRBV5-1 combines with J gene TRBJ2-5, with TRBD1 as a possible D gene (6 bases). The V end lost 4 bases, the J end lost 5 bases, and 18 bases lay between the germline ends. The CDR3 totals 15 residues. Germline lookup yields CDR1 SGHRS and CDR2 YFSETQ. The CDR3 here is CASSLGQTKWETQYF. Written as DNA, the CDR3 is TGCGCCAGCAGCCTCGGACAGACAAAGTGGGAGACCCAGTACTTC.

The chain links TRBV27 to TRBJ1-2; 7 nucleotides agree with TRBD1. The CDR3 spans 15 residues. V gave up 1 base and J gave up 2 bases; unmatched junction bases: 4. Germline CDR1 MNHEY, CDR2 SMNVEV (reference sequence). CDR3 nucleotides: TGTGCCAGCAGTTTATTCAGGGGGTCGAACTATGGCTACACCTTC. Protein: CASSLFRGSNYGYTF.

CDR3 loop: CASSLYQGPGYGYTF. DNA of the CDR3: TGTGCCAGCTCACTTTACCAGGGGCCGGGCTATGGCTACACCTTC. This chain joins TRBV18 and TRBJ1-2; D is possibly TRBD1 (6 bases). Trimming took 4 bases from V and 4 from J, leaving 16 bases between them. The length of the CDR3 is 15 residues. Germline-derived CDR1 and CDR2 are KGHSH and LQKENI. The full variable domain, with the rest looked up from reference TRBV18 and TRBJ1-2, is NAGVMQNPRHLVRRRGQEARLRCSPMKGHSHVYWYRQLPEEGLKFMVYLQKENIIDESGMPKERFSAEFPKEGPSILRIQQVVRGDSAAYFCASSLYQGPGYGYTFGSGTRLTVV.

V is TRBV5-1 and J is TRBJ2-1; D gene unclear. Germline-derived CDR1 and CDR2 are SGHRS and YFSETQ. This CDR3 region has 13 residues. V gave up 3 bases and J gave up 8 bases, with 12 bases separating them. The CDR3 sequence: CASSSVRGDEQFF. CDR3 nucleotides: TGCGCCAGCAGCTCAGTACGTGGAGATGAGCAGTTCTTC. The full variable domain, its missing parts supplied by reference TRBV5-1 and TRBJ2-1, is KAGVTQTPRYLIKTRGQQVTLSCSPISGHRSVSWYQQTPGQGLQFLFEYFSETQRNKGNFPGRFSGRQFSNSRSEMNVSTLELGDSALYLCASSSVRGDEQFFGPGTRLTVL.

This chain links TRBV4-1 with TRBJ2-7; TRBD2 matches at 7 bases. The CDR3 is 12 residues long. Trimming at V came to 3 bases and at J to 12 bases, leaving 8 bases not matched to a gene. Germline loops: CDR1 MGHRA, CDR2 YSYEKL. CDR3: CASSQAAGRRYF. The CDR3 DNA follows: TGCGCCAGCAGCCAGGCGGCCGGGAGGAGGTACTTC.

This sequence joins TRBV7-9 and TRBJ1-2; D call uncertain. V gave up 1 base and J gave up 4 bases, with 10 bases separating them. This CDR3 is 14 amino acids long. Germline CDR1 is SEHNR and CDR2 is FQNEAQ (reference sequence). CDR3 coding DNA: TGTGCCAGCAGCTTAGAGCGGGGAGCCTATGGCTACACCTTC. Encoded protein: CASSLERGAYGYTF.

The gene calls are TRBV6-9 and TRBJ1-5, with TRBD1 matching over 7 bases. The ends lost 6 bases at V and 4 bases at J; junction bases unmatched: 6. Per the germline V gene, CDR1 is MNHGY and CDR2 is SVAAGI. This CDR3 has 14 residues. The CDR3 DNA reads TGTGCCAGCAGGACAGGGATGGGAAATCAGCCCCAGCATTTT. Its translation is CASRTGMGNQPQHF.

This clone was detected only once. This rearrangement joins TRBV7-6 to TRBJ1-1; weak D call: TRBD1 (5 bases). The CDR3 is made up of 13 amino acids. The germline V gene has CDR1 SGHVS and CDR2 FNYEAQ. V was clipped by 2 bases and J by 5 bases, with 9 bases between them. The CDR3 region is CASSLTGGTEAFF. In DNA, the CDR3 is TGTGCCAGCAGCTTAACGGGGGGGACTGAAGCTTTCTTT.

The chain combines TRBV5-4 with TRBJ1-1, with D perhaps TRBD1 (5 bases). V lost 4 bases and J 4 bases, leaving 11 bases between the germline ends. Germline-derived CDR1 and CDR2 are SGHNT and YYREEE (reference sequence). This CDR3 region has 13 residues. The CDR3, as DNA: TGTGCCAGCAGCCCACTGGGGGGCACTGAAGCTTTCTTT. This translates into CASSPLGGTEAFF.

The chain recombines TRBV7-5 with TRBJ2-6; TRBD1 is the table's D call and was not checked against the DNA. TRBV7-5 represents a pseudogene. This CDR3 has 16 residues. The CDR3 sequence: CAKKISRQSRANVLTF. Written as DNA, the CDR3 is TGTGCCAAAAAAATTAGTAGACAAAGTCGGGCCAACGTCCTGACTTTC.

CDR3 in DNA: TGTGCCAGCAGCTCAACGACAGGGAGCACAGATACGCAGTATTTT. Translation: CASSSTTGSTDTQYF. The V and J genes are TRBV7-3 and TRBJ2-3; 7 bases map to TRBD1. The CDR3 is made up of 15 amino acids. Germline lookup yields CDR1 SGHTA and CDR2 FQGTGA. J was trimmed by 0 bases and V by 4 bases; bases with no gene match: 4.

V and J are TRBV7-8 and TRBJ2-1; 12 nucleotides agree with TRBD2. The V segment lost 2 bases and the J segment 3 bases; nucleotides outside the gene matches: 5. CDR1 is SGHVS and CDR2 is FQNEAQ in the germline V gene. The CDR3 sequence is 17 residues long. The CDR3 protein is CASSLRRLAGVYNEQFF. In DNA, the CDR3 is TGTGCCAGCAGCTTACGCCGACTAGCGGGGGTCTACAATGAGCAGTTCTTC.

This clone was detected a few times. CDR3 protein: CASSFDDQFF. DNA for the CDR3: TGTGCCAGCAGCTTTGACGATCAGTTCTTC. J is TRBJ2-1 and V is TRBV7-9; no definite D call. V lost 3 bases, J lost 13 bases, and 7 bases lay in between. Germline V gene lookup returns CDR1 SEHNR and CDR2 FQNEAQ (reference sequence). The CDR3 sequence is 10 residues long. Filled out from reference TRBV7-9 and TRBJ2-1, the complete variable domain reads DTGVSQNPRHKITKRGQNVTFRCDPISEHNRLYWYRQTLGQGPEFLTYFQNEAQLEKSRLLSDRFSAERPKGSFSTLEIQRTEQGDSAMYLCASSFDDQFFGPGTRLTVL.

There are a few counts of this clone. The V and J genes are TRBV5-1 and TRBJ1-4; TRBD1 matches at 9 bases. CDR1 SGHRS and CDR2 YFSETQ come from the germline V gene. The CDR3 sequence is 15 residues long. J lost 5 bases, V lost 2 bases, and 4 bases had no gene match. In DNA, the CDR3 is TGCGCCAGCAGCTTAGGACAGGGGAAAAATGAAAAACTGTTTTTT. It encodes CASSLGQGKNEKLFF.

The chain uses TRBV14 and TRBJ1-1; 7 bases match TRBD1. Germline CDR1 SGHDN, CDR2 FVKESK. This CDR3 spans 12 amino acids. The trim removed 4 bases at V and 7 bases at J, leaving 3 bases unmatched. CDR3 nucleotide sequence: TGTGCCAGCAGCCTAGACAGGGATGAAGCTTTCTTT. Translating gives CASSLDRDEAFF.

The table lists this clone with a count of one. J is TRBJ2-7 and V is TRBV7-9; D possibly corresponds to TRBD2 (6 bases). V gave up 10 bases and J gave up 4 bases, with 17 bases separating them. The CDR3 contains 13 residues. Germline loops: CDR1 SEHNR, CDR2 FQNEAQ (reference sequence). CDR3 protein: CANSPPGEYEQYF. The CDR3 DNA is TGTGCCAACAGTCCTCCGGGGGAGTACGAGCAGTACTTC.

This chain uses TRBV18 with TRBJ2-5; 7 bases align to TRBD2. The CDR3 runs to 15 residues. The germline CDR1 and CDR2 sequences are KGHSH and LQKENI. Trimming took 1 base from V and 0 from J; bases not matched to a gene: 2. The CDR3, as DNA: TGTGCCAGCTCACCACTCGGGGGGTACCAAGAGACCCAGTACTTC. This gives the protein CASSPLGGYQETQYF. The variable domain in full, with the rest retrieved from reference TRBV18 and TRBJ2-5, is NAGVMQNPRHLVRRRGQEARLRCSPMKGHSHVYWYRQLPEEGLKFMVYLQKENIIDESGMPKERFSAEFPKEGPSILRIQQVVRGDSAAYFCASSPLGGYQETQYFGPGTRLLVL.

The genes are TRBV18 and TRBJ1-2; 10 positions agree with TRBD1. CDR1 and CDR2 from the germline V gene are KGHSH and LQKENI. The CDR3 runs 15 residues. Germline trimming cut 4 bases from V and 1 base from J; bases unmatched to any gene: 3. The CDR3 loop is CASSLGDRGNYGYTF. The CDR3 DNA follows: TGTGCCAGCTCACTGGGGGACAGGGGTAACTATGGCTACACCTTC.

Note on this clone: It differs at one base from a far larger clone, so likely a read error. This CDR3 is also generated by other DNA sequences in the sample. The rearrangement uses TRBV27 and TRBJ2-2; TRBD2 aligns across 14 bases. The germline V gene encodes CDR1 MNHEY and CDR2 SMNVEV (reference sequence). J lost 1 base, V lost 2 bases, and 12 bases had no gene match. CDR3 size: 21 residues. The CDR3 is CASSLVPPGLAGVLNTGELFF. The CDR3 region has the DNA TGTGCCAGCAGTTTAGTGCCCCCGGGACTAGCGGGGGTACTGAACACCGGGGAGCTGTTTTTT.

The sample holds a few counts of this clone. The V and J genes are TRBV27 and TRBJ2-7; D may be TRBD2 (6 bases). Per the germline V gene, CDR1 is MNHEY and CDR2 is SMNVEV (reference sequence). With 2 bases removed from V and 5 bases from J, the gap between germline ends came to 13 bases. The CDR3 consists of 14 residues. The CDR3, as DNA: TGTGCCAGCAGTTTAGGGTGGCGGGGCGACGAGCAGTACTTC. Residues: CASSLGWRGDEQYF.

This rearrangement joins TRBV19 to TRBJ1-4; D is possibly TRBD1 (6 bases). The ends were cut back, 4 bases at V and 8 bases at J, with 14 bases in the middle. From germline, CDR1 is LNHDA and CDR2 SQIVND (reference sequence). CDR3 size: 14 residues. The CDR3 loop is CASSNGPGEEKLFF. In DNA form, the CDR3 reads TGTGCCAGTAGTAACGGGCCAGGGGAGGAAAAACTGTTTTTT.

The chain uses TRBV6-5 and TRBJ2-5; D gene uncertain. Germline V gene lookup returns CDR1 MNHEY and CDR2 SVGAGI. V lost 5 bases and J lost 1, with 14 bases in between. The CDR3 covers 15 residues. The CDR3 sequence: CASSRSPTGQETQYF. The CDR3 bases are TGTGCCAGCAGTCGCTCCCCGACGGGCCAAGAGACCCAGTACTTC.

This clone was counted a few times. This chain uses TRBV19 with TRBJ2-2; D is possibly TRBD2 (7 bases). This CDR3 comprises 14 residues. Deletions cut 11 bases from V and 2 bases from J, with 15 bases between. Germline-derived CDR1 and CDR2 are LNHDA and SQIVND (reference sequence). The CDR3 sequence is CARLGGGNTGELFF. CDR3 bases: TGTGCCCGACTTGGCGGGGGCAACACCGGGGAGCTGTTTTTT. The full variable domain, with the rest looked up from reference TRBV19 and TRBJ2-2, is DGGITQSPKYLFRKEGQNVTLSCEQNLNHDAMYWYRQDPGQGLRLIYYSQIVNDFQKGDIAEGYSVSREKKESFPLTVTSAQKNPTAFYLCARLGGGNTGELFFGEGSRLTVL.

This chain joins TRBV15 and TRBJ2-1; maybe TRBD2 (7 bases). Looked up from germline, CDR1 is LNHNV and CDR2 is YYDKDF (reference sequence). Deletions cut 5 bases from V and 7 bases from J, with 18 bases between. The CDR3 sequence is 15 residues long. The DNA for the CDR3 is TGTGCCACCAGCCTAGACCGGGGGGCGGTTAATGAGCAGTTCTTC. Translation gives CATSLDRGAVNEQFF.

In this sample, this clone turned up a few times. The V and J genes are TRBV28 and TRBJ2-1; D is possibly TRBD1 (6 bases). The germline CDR1 and CDR2 sequences are MDHEN and SYDVKM. CDR3 length equals 13 residues. Trimming removed 7 bases at V and 9 bases at J, with 16 bases between. CDR3 coding DNA: TGTGCCAGCACAGGACAAAGAGGGGGTGAGCAGTTCTTC. It is translated as CASTGQRGGEQFF.

This clone has just a few counts. The chain combines TRBV5-1 with TRBJ2-7; D unclear. CDR3 length: 12 residues. The V and J ends lost 5 bases and 6 bases respectively, with 12 bases between them. CDR1 is SGHRS, CDR2 YFSETQ, per germline. In DNA, the CDR3 is TGCGCCAGCAGTGAGACTCGTTTCGAGCAGTACTTC. This translates into CASSETRFEQYF.